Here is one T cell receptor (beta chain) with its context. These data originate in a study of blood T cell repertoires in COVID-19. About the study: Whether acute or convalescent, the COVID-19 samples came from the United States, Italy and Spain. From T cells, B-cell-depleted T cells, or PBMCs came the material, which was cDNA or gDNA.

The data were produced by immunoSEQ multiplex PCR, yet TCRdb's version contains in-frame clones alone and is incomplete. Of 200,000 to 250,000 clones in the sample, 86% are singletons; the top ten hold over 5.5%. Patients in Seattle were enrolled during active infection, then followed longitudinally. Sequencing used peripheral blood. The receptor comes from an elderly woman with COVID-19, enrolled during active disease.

The CDR3 nucleotides are TGTGCCAGCAACCCACATACAGGGTCCTACACCTTC. As protein: CASNPHTGSYTF. The chain combines TRBV7-9 with TRBJ1-2, with D possibly TRBD1 on 6 matching bases. The CDR3 consists of 12 residues. CDR1 and CDR2 (germline): SEHNR, FQNEAQ (reference sequence). The V gene lost 7 bases and the J gene lost 10 bases, with 16 bases spanning the gap. Together with reference TRBV7-9 and TRBJ1-2, the CDR3 gives the full variable domain: DTGVSQNPRHKITKRGQNVTFRCDPISEHNRLYWYRQTLGQGPEFLTYFQNEAQLEKSRLLSDRFSAERPKGSFSTLEIQRTEQGDSAMYLCASNPHTGSYTFGSGTRLTVV.